These T cell receptor beta chains were read from a single sample in a study of shared clonotypes between healthy human individuals. The protocol was immunoSEQ multiplex PCR, while the TCRdb copy is restricted to in-frame clones and leaves out a portion. Seen here are about 2 million clones, about 95% observed once, and the top ten hold more than 0.9%. Input material: naive CD8+ T cells sorted from blood. The receptors were gathered from a man aged 18 to 29 in good health. Both conserved end residues are part of each CDR3. D genes are given only for firm matches. Size is omitted from some rows. Given values are once, few, many or a class for expanded clones.

v_call: TRBV9; j_call: TRBJ2-1; d_call: .; clone_size: .; cdr3_aa: CASSPQGGAGNEQFF; cdr3_nt: TGTGCCAGCAGCCCCCAGGGGGGGGCCGGGAATGAGCAGTTCTTC
v_call: TRBV29-1; j_call: TRBJ1-5; d_call: .; clone_size: .; cdr3_aa: CSAETGSNQPQHF; cdr3_nt: TGCAGCGCCGAAACGGGGAGCAATCAGCCCCAGCATTTT
v_call: TRBV6-6; j_call: TRBJ2-7; d_call: .; clone_size: .; cdr3_aa: CASSVDWTYEQYF; cdr3_nt: TGTGCCAGCAGTGTGGACTGGACCTACGAGCAGTACTTC
v_call: TRBV6-1; j_call: TRBJ2-3; d_call: .; clone_size: .; cdr3_aa: CASSEEGHSTDTQYF; cdr3_nt: TGTGCCAGCAGTGAAGAGGGGCACAGCACAGATACGCAGTATTTT
v_call: TRBV27; j_call: TRBJ1-2; d_call: .; clone_size: .; cdr3_aa: CASRTVYGYTF; cdr3_nt: TGTGCCAGCAGGACTGTCTATGGCTACACCTTC
v_call: TRBV7-9; j_call: TRBJ2-7; d_call: .; clone_size: .; cdr3_aa: CASSLAGEFSEQYF; cdr3_nt: TGTGCCAGCAGCTTAGCGGGGGAATTTAGCGAGCAGTACTTC
v_call: TRBV2; j_call: TRBJ1-5; d_call: .; clone_size: .; cdr3_aa: CASSANSSIDQPQHF; cdr3_nt: TGTGCCAGCAGTGCCAACTCCAGTATCGATCAGCCCCAGCATTTT
v_call: TRBV15; j_call: TRBJ2-7; d_call: .; clone_size: once; cdr3_aa: CATSFSTAYEQYF; cdr3_nt: TGTGCCACCAGCTTCTCGACCGCGTACGAGCAGTACTTC
v_call: TRBV9; j_call: TRBJ2-1; d_call: TRBD2; clone_size: .; cdr3_aa: CASSPAGTSGAYNEQFF; cdr3_nt: TGTGCCAGCAGCCCAGCCGGGACTAGCGGAGCATACAATGAGCAGTTCTTC
v_call: TRBV11-2; j_call: TRBJ2-1; d_call: .; clone_size: .; cdr3_aa: CASSLDPGRSSYNEQFF; cdr3_nt: TGTGCCAGCAGCTTAGATCCAGGGCGAAGCTCCTACAATGAGCAGTTCTTC
v_call: TRBV13; j_call: TRBJ2-1; d_call: .; clone_size: .; cdr3_aa: CASSPTDQNSNEQFF; cdr3_nt: TGTGCCAGCAGCCCAACGGACCAAAATTCCAATGAGCAGTTCTTC
v_call: TRBV11-2; j_call: TRBJ2-5; d_call: .; clone_size: once; cdr3_aa: CASSIRGGVETQYF; cdr3_nt: TGTGCCAGCAGCATTAGGGGGGGAGTGGAGACCCAGTACTTC
v_call: TRBV27; j_call: TRBJ2-7; d_call: TRBD1; clone_size: .; cdr3_aa: CASSVGTGVLEQYF; cdr3_nt: TGTGCCAGCAGCGTAGGGACAGGGGTTCTCGAGCAGTACTTC
v_call: TRBV11-3; j_call: TRBJ2-3; d_call: TRBD2; clone_size: .; cdr3_aa: CASSTGLAGPDTQYF; cdr3_nt: TGTGCCAGCAGCACGGGACTAGCGGGACCAGATACGCAGTATTTT
v_call: TRBV5-6; j_call: TRBJ1-5; d_call: .; clone_size: .; cdr3_aa: CASSFGGNQPQHF; cdr3_nt: TGTGCCAGCAGCTTCGGGGGGAATCAGCCCCAGCATTTT
v_call: TRBV19; j_call: TRBJ2-1; d_call: TRBD2; clone_size: .; cdr3_aa: CASSPGLAGLNEQFF; cdr3_nt: TGTGCCAGTAGTCCCGGACTAGCGGGCCTTAATGAGCAGTTCTTC
v_call: TRBV4-1; j_call: TRBJ1-1; d_call: .; clone_size: .; cdr3_aa: CASSQEGGPMNTEAFF; cdr3_nt: TGCGCCAGCAGCCAAGAGGGGGGCCCAATGAACACTGAAGCTTTCTTT
v_call: TRBV27; j_call: TRBJ2-7; d_call: .; clone_size: .; cdr3_aa: CASSLVTRTDEQYF; cdr3_nt: TGTGCCAGCAGTTTAGTAACACGGACAGACGAGCAGTACTTC
v_call: TRBV7-9; j_call: TRBJ2-7; d_call: TRBD1; clone_size: .; cdr3_aa: CASSLTWGTDYEQYF; cdr3_nt: TGTGCCAGCAGCTTAACTTGGGGGACAGACTACGAGCAGTACTTC
v_call: TRBV29-1; j_call: TRBJ1-2; d_call: TRBD1; clone_size: .; cdr3_aa: CSVEVQGANYGYTF; cdr3_nt: TGCAGCGTTGAAGTACAGGGGGCGAACTATGGCTACACCTTC
v_call: TRBV27; j_call: TRBJ2-7; d_call: .; clone_size: few; cdr3_aa: CASSYRDGYEQYF; cdr3_nt: TGTGCCAGCAGTTACCGGGACGGATACGAGCAGTACTTC
v_call: TRBV7-9; j_call: TRBJ1-1; d_call: .; clone_size: .; cdr3_aa: CASSRPGPMNTEAFF; cdr3_nt: TGTGCCAGCAGTCGCCCGGGACCCATGAACACTGAAGCTTTCTTT
v_call: TRBV5-6; j_call: TRBJ2-7; d_call: TRBD2; clone_size: .; cdr3_aa: CASSVGTSGSYEQYF; cdr3_nt: TGTGCCAGCAGCGTCGGGACTAGCGGGAGCTACGAGCAGTACTTC
v_call: TRBV27; j_call: TRBJ2-1; d_call: TRBD1; clone_size: .; cdr3_aa: CASSPGTGANEQFF; cdr3_nt: TGTGCCAGCAGTCCCGGGACAGGGGCCAATGAGCAGTTCTTC
v_call: TRBV27; j_call: TRBJ2-7; d_call: TRBD1; clone_size: .; cdr3_aa: CASMTLGTVHEQYF; cdr3_nt: TGTGCCAGCATGACTCTGGGGACAGTCCACGAGCAGTACTTC
v_call: TRBV4-1; j_call: TRBJ1-1; d_call: TRBD1; clone_size: .; cdr3_aa: CASSQGGTAMNTEAFF; cdr3_nt: TGCGCCAGCAGCCAAGGGGGGACAGCCATGAACACTGAAGCTTTCTTT
v_call: TRBV7-8; j_call: TRBJ2-5; d_call: .; clone_size: .; cdr3_aa: CASSLGSGLGVGETQYF; cdr3_nt: TGTGCCAGCAGCTTAGGTTCGGGATTGGGTGTAGGAGAGACCCAGTACTTC
v_call: TRBV27; j_call: TRBJ1-2; d_call: .; clone_size: .; cdr3_aa: CASSPKTTNYGYTF; cdr3_nt: TGTGCCAGCAGTCCGAAGACAACAAACTATGGCTACACCTTC
v_call: TRBV13; j_call: TRBJ2-3; d_call: .; clone_size: .; cdr3_aa: CASSPTTRPTDTQYF; cdr3_nt: TGTGCCAGCAGCCCGACGACTAGACCCACAGATACGCAGTATTTT
v_call: TRBV5-6; j_call: TRBJ1-1; d_call: TRBD1; clone_size: .; cdr3_aa: CASSSGQGREAFF; cdr3_nt: TGTGCCAGCAGCTCAGGACAGGGCCGTGAAGCTTTCTTT
v_call: TRBV7-8; j_call: TRBJ2-1; d_call: .; clone_size: .; cdr3_aa: CASSLDVRAIYNEQFF; cdr3_nt: TGTGCCAGCAGCTTAGATGTCCGCGCTATATACAATGAGCAGTTCTTC
v_call: TRBV28; j_call: TRBJ2-2; d_call: .; clone_size: once; cdr3_aa: CASSRDLPTGELFF; cdr3_nt: TGTGCCAGCAGTCGGGACCTTCCCACCGGGGAGCTGTTTTTT
v_call: TRBV25-1; j_call: TRBJ2-7; d_call: .; clone_size: .; cdr3_aa: CASSEFGLGDADEQYF; cdr3_nt: TGTGCCAGCAGTGAATTCGGGCTCGGGGACGCTGACGAGCAGTACTTC
v_call: TRBV27; j_call: TRBJ2-5; d_call: .; clone_size: once; cdr3_aa: CASGTGIRETQYF; cdr3_nt: TGTGCCAGCGGAACAGGGATCCGAGAGACCCAGTACTTC
v_call: TRBV30; j_call: TRBJ2-1; d_call: .; clone_size: .; cdr3_aa: CAWSVMYRNEQFF; cdr3_nt: TGTGCCTGGAGTGTAATGTATCGAAATGAGCAGTTCTTC
v_call: TRBV27; j_call: TRBJ1-5; d_call: .; clone_size: .; cdr3_aa: CASSFGGTGNQPQHF; cdr3_nt: TGTGCCAGCAGTTTCGGGGGGACGGGCAATCAGCCCCAGCATTTT
v_call: TRBV10-1; j_call: TRBJ2-3; d_call: .; clone_size: once; cdr3_aa: CASSDVASPRTDTQYF; cdr3_nt: TGCGCCAGCAGTGACGTGGCTAGCCCCCGCACAGATACGCAGTATTTT
v_call: TRBV10-2; j_call: TRBJ2-1; d_call: .; clone_size: .; cdr3_aa: CASGFTGPHNEQFF; cdr3_nt: TGCGCCAGCGGATTCACAGGGCCCCACAATGAGCAGTTCTTC
v_call: TRBV30; j_call: TRBJ2-1; d_call: .; clone_size: .; cdr3_aa: CAWSPRANEQFF; cdr3_nt: TGTGCCTGGAGTCCTAGGGCGAATGAGCAGTTCTTC
v_call: TRBV2; j_call: TRBJ2-7; d_call: .; clone_size: .; cdr3_aa: CASDEGDEQYF; cdr3_nt: TGTGCCAGCGACGAGGGTGACGAGCAGTACTTC
v_call: TRBV19; j_call: TRBJ2-1; d_call: .; clone_size: .; cdr3_aa: CASSVDGTDRHEQFF; cdr3_nt: TGTGCCAGTAGTGTCGACGGGACGGATAGACATGAGCAGTTCTTC
v_call: TRBV7-2; j_call: TRBJ2-1; d_call: TRBD1; clone_size: .; cdr3_aa: CASSWGTGDNEQFF; cdr3_nt: TGTGCCAGCAGCTGGGGGACAGGAGACAATGAGCAGTTCTTC
v_call: TRBV14; j_call: TRBJ1-1; d_call: TRBD1; clone_size: .; cdr3_aa: CASSQYDRAEAFF; cdr3_nt: TGTGCCAGCAGCCAATATGACAGGGCGGAAGCTTTCTTT
v_call: TRBV15; j_call: TRBJ1-1; d_call: .; clone_size: .; cdr3_aa: CATSIDIRNTEAFF; cdr3_nt: TGTGCCACCAGCATTGACATACGGAACACTGAAGCTTTCTTT
v_call: TRBV14; j_call: TRBJ2-3; d_call: TRBD2; clone_size: .; cdr3_aa: CASGGLAEIRTDTQYF; cdr3_nt: TGTGCCAGTGGGGGACTAGCGGAAATAAGGACAGATACGCAGTATTTT
v_call: TRBV15; j_call: TRBJ2-2; d_call: .; clone_size: once; cdr3_aa: CATSRTGAAPGELFF; cdr3_nt: TGTGCCACCAGCAGAACCGGAGCGGCCCCCGGGGAGCTGTTTTTT
v_call: TRBV10-2; j_call: TRBJ2-2; d_call: TRBD2; clone_size: once; cdr3_aa: CASSDTGGRFTGELFF; cdr3_nt: TGCGCCAGCAGTGACACGGGGGGGCGTTTCACCGGGGAGCTGTTTTTT
v_call: TRBV4-1; j_call: TRBJ2-7; d_call: .; clone_size: .; cdr3_aa: CASSQETAPGYEQYF; cdr3_nt: TGCGCCAGCAGCCAAGAGACCGCGCCGGGCTACGAGCAGTACTTC
v_call: TRBV6-5; j_call: TRBJ2-7; d_call: .; clone_size: .; cdr3_aa: CASSYSGGEPSYEQYF; cdr3_nt: TGTGCCAGCAGTTACTCCGGCGGTGAACCCTCCTACGAGCAGTACTTC
v_call: TRBV6-1; j_call: TRBJ2-5; d_call: .; clone_size: .; cdr3_aa: CASTAGLLKETQYF; cdr3_nt: TGTGCCAGCACGGCAGGACTACTCAAAGAGACCCAGTACTTC
v_call: TRBV29-1; j_call: TRBJ2-2; d_call: .; clone_size: .; cdr3_aa: CSVARPNTGELFF; cdr3_nt: TGCAGCGTTGCACGCCCGAACACCGGGGAGCTGTTTTTT